Sequencing of this T cell receptor beta chain was carried out in a study of Ad26.COV2.S vaccination and SARS-CoV-2 variants. Stated treatment: some 19 received Ad26.COV2.S at low or high dose, single or two shots; 5 received placebo; per-sample allocation not given. Following the first vaccine or placebo injection, samples were taken on day 63. Immunization relied on an Ad26 vector, which expressed Wuhan-strain SARS-CoV-2 spike. Germline V CDR1 and CDR2: LGHNT, FRNRAP. V gave up 6 bases and J gave up 6 bases, with 14 bases separating them. The CDR3 spans 13 residues. This table comes from immunoSEQ multiplex PCR, and its TCRdb copy is limited to in-frame clones, with some not included. The table includes 300,000 to 500,000 clones, approximately 86% detected once.

Here the sequenced sample was peripheral blood, taken in a trial of Ad26.COV2.S vaccine versus placebo. V is TRBV12-5 and J is TRBJ1-2; D gene uncertain. The TCR sequence derives from a person between 18 and 65 years old who received the Ad26.COV2.S COVID-19 vaccine or a placebo. The CDR3 loop is CASGAEEVHGYTF. In DNA, the CDR3 is TGTGCTAGTGGAGCTGAAGAGGTGCATGGCTACACCTTC.